This T cell receptor beta chain came from a study of immune heterogeneity within non-small cell lung tumors. Study-level points and caveats: Each patient's tumor sites shared recurring identical dominant CDR3 beta clonotypes, and individual sites also carried their own high-frequency clones.

This clonotype is categorized as medium-sized. Its antigen is not identified. Samples each supplied about 600 ng of bulk tumor genomic DNA as template. During surgery, several far-apart biopsies were obtained from every primary tumor. Their non-small cell lung cancer was newly diagnosed and untreated, and the patients underwent curative surgery. The V gene lost 2 bases and the J gene lost 7 bases, with 17 bases spanning the gap. The CDR3 spans 14 residues. Germline CDR1 and CDR2: DFQATT and SNEGSKA (reference sequence). Multiplex PCR relied on 32 V and 13 J primers to amplify TCR beta CDR3. TCRdb independently ran MiXCR on the multiplex PCR reads; one entry per CDR3 protein. Found here are 5,000 to 6,000 distinct CDR3 sequences, roughly 23% of them singletons; the top ten hold 8% to 10%.

The sequenced material came from lung tumor tissue. V gene TRBV20-1 combines with J gene TRBJ1-2; D is perhaps TRBD1 (5 bases). This TCR came from a woman in her fifties or sixties with non-small cell lung cancer. In nucleotides, the CDR3 is TGCAGTGCTAGATTCTCCGGGGCCGGGGGTGGCTACACCTTC. Encoded protein: CSARFSGAGGGYTF.